The T cell receptor beta chain described here comes from a study of blood T cell repertoires in COVID-19. Study context: Sites in the United States, Italy and Spain provided acute and convalescent COVID-19 samples.

In germline, CDR1 is MNHEY, CDR2 SVGAGI. V lost 1 base, J lost 1 base, and 2 bases stayed unmatched. The CDR3 contains 15 residues. Clones were sequenced by immunoSEQ multiplex PCR, and TCRdb holds only the in-frame ones, with some missing. The top ten clones hold 3.2% of a sample with about 19,000 clones, about 87% of them seen once. The source material was peripheral blood. This chain connects TRBV6-5 to TRBJ1-1, with 8 bases that match TRBD1. The receptor's source is a human donor in a cohort sampled during active COVID-19. The CDR3 here is CASSYFGQGNTEAFF. CDR3 coding DNA: TGTGCCAGCAGTTACTTCGGACAGGGGAACACTGAAGCTTTCTTT.